The 5 T cell receptor beta chains listed next were all sequenced from one sample in a study of shared clonotypes between healthy human individuals. The naive CD8 subset, CD45RO-negative cells positively selected for CCR7, excluded terminally differentiated effector memory CD45RA+ cells. The repertoire was sequenced with immunoSEQ multiplex PCR; TCRdb's copy has only in-frame clones and lacks some. The sample has 2 million to 2.5 million clones, roughly 95% seen once. The source material was naive CD8+ T cells sorted from blood. Every receptor here comes from a man younger than 35 in good health.

The chain joins TRBV6-5 to TRBJ2-1, with D perhaps TRBD2 (6 bases). CDR1 and CDR2 (germline): MNHEY, SVGAGI. V lost 2 bases and J lost 9, with 14 bases in between. This CDR3 is 14 amino acids long. The CDR3 loop reads CASSYAEGRGEQFF. DNA for the CDR3: TGTGCCAGCAGTTACGCGGAGGGGCGAGGTGAGCAGTTCTTC.

This clone was observed a single time. The CDR3 coding sequence is TGCGCCAGCAGCCAAGGCCCGGAGGGGGGCTACGAGCAGTACTTC. As protein: CASSQGPEGGYEQYF. This sequence joins TRBV4-1 and TRBJ2-7, with D perhaps given as TRBD1 or TRBD2 (6 bases each). The CDR3 spans 15 residues. Trimming took off 1 base at V and 3 bases at J, with 13 bases between the two ends. Germline CDR1 and CDR2: MGHRA and YSYEKL.

The chain joins TRBV7-9 to TRBJ1-6, with TRBD1 as a possible D gene (5 bases). Germline V gene data show CDR1 as SEHNR and CDR2 as FQNEAQ (reference sequence). This CDR3 comprises 16 residues. Trimming removed 4 bases at V and 2 bases at J, with 12 bases between. The CDR3 nucleotides are TGTGCCAGCAGCTCAAACAGGCTTACCTATAATTCACCCCTCCACTTT. Its protein is CASSSNRLTYNSPLHF.

V and J are TRBV4-1 and TRBJ2-7, with 8 bases lining up with TRBD1. Germline V gene lookup returns CDR1 MGHRA and CDR2 YSYEKL. This CDR3 is 16 amino acids long. With 3 bases clipped from V and 1 base from J, the junction kept 8 bases outside the gene matches. The CDR3: CASSQGPGTGSYEQYF. In DNA, the CDR3 is TGCGCCAGCAGCCAGGGACCCGGGACAGGTTCCTACGAGCAGTACTTC.

The genes are TRBV30 and TRBJ2-1; 8 nucleotides line up with TRBD2. The germline CDR1 and CDR2 sequences are GTSNPN and SVGIG (reference sequence). This CDR3 is built from 14 residues. J gave up 3 bases and V 2 bases, and 3 bases lay outside the gene matches. In DNA form, the CDR3 reads TGTGCCTGGAGTCGTACTAGCGGCTACAATGAGCAGTTCTTC. It translates to CAWSRTSGYNEQFF. Based on the CDR3 plus reference TRBV30 and TRBJ2-1, the full variable domain is SQTIHQWPATLVQPVGSPLSLECTVEGTSNPNLYWYRQAAGRGLQLLFYSVGIGQISSEVPQNLSASRPQDRQFILSSKKLLLSDSGFYLCAWSRTSGYNEQFFGPGTRLTVL.